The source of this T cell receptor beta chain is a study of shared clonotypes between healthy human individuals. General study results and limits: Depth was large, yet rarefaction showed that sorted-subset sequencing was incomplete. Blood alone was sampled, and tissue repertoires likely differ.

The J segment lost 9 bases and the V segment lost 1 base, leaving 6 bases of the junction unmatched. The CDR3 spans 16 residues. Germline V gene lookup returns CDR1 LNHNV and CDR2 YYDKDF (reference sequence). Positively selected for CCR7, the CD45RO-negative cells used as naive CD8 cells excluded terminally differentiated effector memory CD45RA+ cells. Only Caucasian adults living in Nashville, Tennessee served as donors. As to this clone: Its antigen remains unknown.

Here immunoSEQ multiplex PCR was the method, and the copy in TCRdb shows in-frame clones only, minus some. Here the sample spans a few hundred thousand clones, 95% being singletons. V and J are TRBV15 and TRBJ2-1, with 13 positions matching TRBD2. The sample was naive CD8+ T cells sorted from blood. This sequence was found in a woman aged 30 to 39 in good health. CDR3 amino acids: CATSRGTSGRAGEQFF. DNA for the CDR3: TGTGCCACCAGCAGAGGTACTAGCGGGAGGGCCGGTGAGCAGTTCTTC.